This T cell receptor beta chain appears in the sequencing data of a study of shared clonotypes between healthy human individuals (dated by TCRdb to 2020 to 2021). The study in broad terms: The cohort comprised a couple of women and a few men aged 18 to 49 years. Per donor, three plates each were used for CD4 naive and CD4 memory, two for CD8 naive, and one for CD8 memory. Blood TCR repertoires of a handful of healthy adults were deeply sequenced to estimate repertoire size and the extent of clonotype sharing between individuals. To increase sequencing depth and limit assay-specific biases, TCR repertoire library preparation and sequencing were carried out by different laboratories using diverse techniques. Leukapheresis yielded between about 0.94 and 8.9 billion PBMCs per donor.

Using the deep immunoSEQ assay, multiplex PCR amplified TCR CDR3 regions from genomic DNA. For each cell subset, the extracted genomic DNA was distributed evenly across all wells of several immunoSEQ 96-well plates, and each plate served as one replicate. Each replicate PCR for sorted subsets received approximately 220 ng genomic DNA, equal to 28,000 or so T cell genomes. Purified libraries were measured with a Qubit 3.0 fluorometer, size-checked on a Bioanalyzer 2100, and measured again with the KAPA Library Quantification kit. Each immunoSEQ 96-well plate was sequenced on its own single-read 150-cycle Illumina NextSeq 550 flow cell. Concerning the study's data processing: Because only junctional sequences without quality scores were contained in the immunoSEQ output, filtering matching that applied to full-length reads could not be performed. To assign V/J genes and CDR3, sequences were annotated against IMGT germline references using PyIR, a Python wrapper for IgBLAST v1.9. Reads were removed for weak V/J assignments (E-value above 1e-6), missing CDR3, stop codons, out-of-frame junctions, or ambiguous translated residues. V3J clonotypes were defined as sequences sharing an identical inferred V gene, J gene, and CDR3 amino acid sequence. The percentage overlap between two repertoires was calculated by dividing the number of shared unique clonotypes by the size of the smaller repertoire. RTK rarefaction, the Chao1 estimator, and Recon v2.1 estimates of unobserved clonotypes were used to assess repertoire richness. Generation probabilities were computed with OLGA for all TCRbeta clonotypes obtained by the gDNA method from a few donors. What TCRdb holds here is the immuneACCESS table cut down to in-frame rearrangements. Part of the clones is not present; checked against another copy, under half of the missing clones reflect an unresolved V gene, and the others are unexplained. The V and J calls and clone size were taken over from that table, and D and trimming were inferred from the DNA. Recorded for this sample are roughly 1 million clones; around four fifths of them occurred a single time. The top ten constitute approximately 1.5% of the sample.

The donors were healthy, HIV-negative adults who had no recently reported acute infections or vaccinations. Every donor was a Caucasian adult residing in Nashville, Tennessee, USA. CD4+ T cells were enriched by magnetic negative selection; naive cells were then positively selected on CD45RA, and the negative fraction formed the memory subset. After blood collection by leukapheresis, PBMCs were isolated using Ficoll-Histopaque density gradient centrifugation and then cryopreserved in the vapor phase of liquid nitrogen. Purity and quantity of every magnetically sorted T cell population were checked by analytical flow cytometry. Genomic DNA was isolated from every sorted fraction and measured by UV absorbance on a Nanodrop 2000c. Clipping removes 6 bases from V and 4 bases from J, with 12 as the unmatched junction base count. Sequences KGHSH (CDR1) and LQKENI (CDR2) are obtained from the germline V gene. Counted from cysteine to phenylalanine, this CDR3 has 16 amino acids. CDR3 DNA only is kept here, 48 bases in frame from base 1.

Points on this clone: It lacks a known antigen. No base quality information exists; no much larger clone differs at one position.

Beyond this particular receptor, the publication reports: Naive subsets generally had larger estimated clonotype richness than memory subsets did. Sampling was restricted to blood, and TCR repertoires in tissue are likely to differ from TCR repertoires in blood. Even with the large sequencing depth, rarefaction of the sorted-subset datasets indicated that sequencing was incomplete. Higher generation probabilities were observed for clonotypes shared by all four sorted-subset donors than for non-shared clonotypes. Pairwise subsampling led to the expectation that sequencing depth would affect the degree of clonotype sharing among donors. The small number of donors limited the genetic and exposure-history diversity represented. Approximately 5% of naive CD4, 3.5% of naive CD8, approximately 2% of memory CD4, and about 0.4% of memory CD8 clonotypes were shared across a few donors.

This receptor was taken from a man younger than 30 in good health. The sequenced material came from memory CD4+ T cells sorted from blood. In light of the paper, this sample's cell subset or site label describes: CD45RA-negative fraction. The chain is encoded by TRBV18 joined to TRBJ1-5, and 7 junction bases match TRBD1. The CDR3 protein sequence reads: CASSLLARDSNQPQHF. The nucleotide sequence is given as TGTGCCAGCTCTCTCCTGGCCCGGGACAGTAATCAGCCCCAGCATTTT. The entire variable domain, with the stretches around the CDR3 drawn from the reference TRBV18 and TRBJ1-5 proteins, is NAGVMQNPRHLVRRRGQEARLRCSPMKGHSHVYWYRQLPEEGLKFMVYLQKENIIDESGMPKERFSAEFPKEGPSILRIQQVVRGDSAAYFCASSLLARDSNQPQHFGDGTRLSIL.